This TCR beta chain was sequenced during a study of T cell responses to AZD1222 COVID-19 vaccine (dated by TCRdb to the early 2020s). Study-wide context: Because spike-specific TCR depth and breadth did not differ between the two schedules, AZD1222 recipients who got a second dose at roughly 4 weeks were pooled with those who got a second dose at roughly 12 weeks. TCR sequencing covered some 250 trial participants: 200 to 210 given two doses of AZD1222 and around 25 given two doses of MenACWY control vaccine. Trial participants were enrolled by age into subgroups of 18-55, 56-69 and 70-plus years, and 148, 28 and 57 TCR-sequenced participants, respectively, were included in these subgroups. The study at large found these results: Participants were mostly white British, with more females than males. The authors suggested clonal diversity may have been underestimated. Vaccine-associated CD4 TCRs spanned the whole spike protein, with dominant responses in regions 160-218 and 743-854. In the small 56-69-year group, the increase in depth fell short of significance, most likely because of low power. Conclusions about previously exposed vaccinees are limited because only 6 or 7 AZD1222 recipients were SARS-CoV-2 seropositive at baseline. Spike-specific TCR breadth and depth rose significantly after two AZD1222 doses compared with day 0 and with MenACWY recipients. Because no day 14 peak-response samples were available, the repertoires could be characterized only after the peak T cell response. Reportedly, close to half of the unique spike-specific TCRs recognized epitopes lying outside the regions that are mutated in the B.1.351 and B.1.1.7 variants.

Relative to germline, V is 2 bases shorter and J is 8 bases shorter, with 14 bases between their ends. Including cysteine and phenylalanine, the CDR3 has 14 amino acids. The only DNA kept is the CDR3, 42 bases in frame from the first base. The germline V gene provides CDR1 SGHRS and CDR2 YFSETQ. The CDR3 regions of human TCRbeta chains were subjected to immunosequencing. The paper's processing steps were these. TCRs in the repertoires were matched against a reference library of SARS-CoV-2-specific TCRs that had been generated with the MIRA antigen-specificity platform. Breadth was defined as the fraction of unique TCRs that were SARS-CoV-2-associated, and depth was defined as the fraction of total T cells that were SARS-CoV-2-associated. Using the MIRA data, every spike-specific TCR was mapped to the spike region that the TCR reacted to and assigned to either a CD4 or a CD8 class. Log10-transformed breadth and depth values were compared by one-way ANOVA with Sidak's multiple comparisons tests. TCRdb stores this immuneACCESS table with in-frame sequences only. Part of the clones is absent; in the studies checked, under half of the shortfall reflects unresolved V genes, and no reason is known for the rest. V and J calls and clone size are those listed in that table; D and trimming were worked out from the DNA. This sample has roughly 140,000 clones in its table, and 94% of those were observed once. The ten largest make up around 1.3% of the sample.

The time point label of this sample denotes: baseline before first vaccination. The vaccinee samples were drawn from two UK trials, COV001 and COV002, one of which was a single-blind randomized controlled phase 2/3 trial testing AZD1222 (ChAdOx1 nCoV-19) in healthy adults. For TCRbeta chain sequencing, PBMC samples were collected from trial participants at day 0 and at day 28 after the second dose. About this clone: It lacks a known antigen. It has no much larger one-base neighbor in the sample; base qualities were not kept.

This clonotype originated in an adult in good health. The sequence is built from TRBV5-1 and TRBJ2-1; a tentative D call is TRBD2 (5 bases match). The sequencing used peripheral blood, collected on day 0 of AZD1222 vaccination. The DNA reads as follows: TGCGCCAGCAGCTTCGGACTCGTTGGGGATGAGCAGTTCTTC. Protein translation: CASSFGLVGDEQFF.